This T cell receptor (beta chain) was profiled in a study of cytomegalovirus exposure and HLA in healthy donors. Generated by immunoSEQ multiplex PCR, the TCRdb table keeps only in-frame clones and is missing some. The profile shows roughly 170,000 clones, 80% to 85% of them singletons. From the approximately 120-subject validation cohort, which was separate from the roughly 670-subject first cohort, the donors were drawn. V was shortened by 6 bases and J by 0 bases, with 15 bases between the two germline ends. Germline V gives CDR1 LNHNV, CDR2 YYDKDF (reference sequence). This CDR3 has 17 amino acids.

Source material: PBMCs. The receptor comes from a woman aged 18-35 years in good health and CMV-seropositive. The V gene is TRBV15, the J gene TRBJ1-6; D remains unclear. CDR3 amino acids: CATRSLTESSYNSPLHF. CDR3 DNA sequence: TGTGCCACCAGGAGTCTTACAGAGAGCTCCTATAATTCACCCCTCCACTTT.